This entry describes one T cell receptor (beta chain). Its cognate antigen is unknown. The V gene lost 1 base and the J gene lost 8 bases, with 6 bases spanning the gap. Germline CDR1 reads SGHDT; CDR2 reads YYEEEE. CDR3 length: 11 residues. Measured with immunoSEQ multiplex PCR; TCRdb has only the in-frame clones, and not every one. The sample holds 110,000 to 150,000 clones, 80% to 90% seen once. This sample was taken from a study of T cell responses to AZD1222 COVID-19 vaccine. General study results and limits: Close to half of spike-specific TCRs reportedly recognize unmutated variant regions.

The clonotype was recovered from an adult in good health. This specimen was peripheral blood, taken on day 0 of AZD1222 vaccination. The chain employs TRBV5-6 and TRBJ1-1; D is perhaps TRBD1 (5 bases). CDR3 region: CASSLYREAFF. The CDR3 DNA reads TGTGCCAGCAGCTTGTACAGGGAAGCTTTCTTT.